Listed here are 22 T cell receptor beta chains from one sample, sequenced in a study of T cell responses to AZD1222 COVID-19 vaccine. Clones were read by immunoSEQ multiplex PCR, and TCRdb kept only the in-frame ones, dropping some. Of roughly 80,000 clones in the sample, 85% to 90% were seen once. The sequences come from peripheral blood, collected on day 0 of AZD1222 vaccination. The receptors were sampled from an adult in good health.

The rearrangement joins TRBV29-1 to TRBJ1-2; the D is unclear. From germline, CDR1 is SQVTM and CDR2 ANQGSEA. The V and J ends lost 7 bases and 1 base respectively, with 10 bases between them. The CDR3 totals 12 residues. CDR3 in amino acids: CSGRTDNYGYTF. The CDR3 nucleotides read TGCAGCGGCAGGACGGATAACTATGGCTACACCTTC.

CDR3 sequence reads: CASSLDTAAYGYTF. CDR3 in DNA: TGTGCCAGCAGCTTAGATACAGCCGCCTATGGCTACACCTTC. This rearrangement joins TRBV11-2 to TRBJ1-2; D uncertain. V gave up 0 bases and J gave up 4 bases, with 9 bases separating them. Germline V lookup: CDR1 SGHAT, CDR2 FQNNGV. The CDR3 is made up of 14 amino acids.

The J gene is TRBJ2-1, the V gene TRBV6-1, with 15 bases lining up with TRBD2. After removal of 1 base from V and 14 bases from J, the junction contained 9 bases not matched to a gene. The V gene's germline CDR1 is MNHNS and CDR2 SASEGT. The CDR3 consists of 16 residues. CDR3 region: CASSEGRTSGGAGEFF. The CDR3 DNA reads TGTGCCAGCAGTGAAGGGCGGACTAGCGGGGGGGCAGGAGAGTTCTTC.

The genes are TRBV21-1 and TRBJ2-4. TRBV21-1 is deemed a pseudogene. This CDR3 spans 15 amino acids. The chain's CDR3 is CASSKEGSTTNIQYF. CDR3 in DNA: TGTGCCAGCAGCAAAGAGGGAAGCACGACAAACATTCAGTACTTC.

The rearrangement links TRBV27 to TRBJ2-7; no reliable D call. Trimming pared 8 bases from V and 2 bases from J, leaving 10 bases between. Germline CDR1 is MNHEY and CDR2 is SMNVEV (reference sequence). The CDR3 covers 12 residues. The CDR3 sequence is CASGWSAYEQYF. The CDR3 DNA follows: TGTGCCAGCGGATGGAGTGCCTACGAGCAGTACTTC.

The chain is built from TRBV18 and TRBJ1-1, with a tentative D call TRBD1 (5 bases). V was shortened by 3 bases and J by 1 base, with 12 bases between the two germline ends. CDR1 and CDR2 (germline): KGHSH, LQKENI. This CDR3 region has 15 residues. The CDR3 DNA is TGTGCCAGCTCACCGGGACCGACGGCGAACACTGAAGCTTTCTTT. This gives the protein CASSPGPTANTEAFF.

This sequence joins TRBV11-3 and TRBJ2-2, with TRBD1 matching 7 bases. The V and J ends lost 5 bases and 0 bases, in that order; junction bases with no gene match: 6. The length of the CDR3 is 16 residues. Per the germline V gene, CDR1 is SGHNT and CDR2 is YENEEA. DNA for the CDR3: TGTGCCAGCAGCCCGGTGGACAGGCCGAACACCGGGGAGCTGTTTTTT. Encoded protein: CASSPVDRPNTGELFF.

In nucleotides, the CDR3 is TGTGCCAGTAGTATAGTTGGACTAGCGGGCAATGAGCAGTTCTTC. Protein sequence: CASSIVGLAGNEQFF. This chain connects TRBV19 to TRBJ2-1; TRBD2 matches 11 bases. The CDR3 has 15 residues. From germline, CDR1 is LNHDA and CDR2 SQIVND (reference sequence). V trimming: 1 base; J trimming: 6 bases; junction bases outside the gene matches: 2.

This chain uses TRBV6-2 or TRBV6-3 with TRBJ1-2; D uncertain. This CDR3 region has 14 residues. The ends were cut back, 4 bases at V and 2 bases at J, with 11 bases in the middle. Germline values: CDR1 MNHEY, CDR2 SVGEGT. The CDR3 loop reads CASSLRPHNYGYTF. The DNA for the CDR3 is TGTGCCAGCAGTTTGCGGCCGCACAACTATGGCTACACCTTC.

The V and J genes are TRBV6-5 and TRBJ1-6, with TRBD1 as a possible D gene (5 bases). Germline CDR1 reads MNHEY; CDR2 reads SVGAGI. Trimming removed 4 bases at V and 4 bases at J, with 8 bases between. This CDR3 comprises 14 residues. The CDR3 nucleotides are TGTGCCAGCAGTTTCCAGGGTTATAATTCACCCCTCCACTTT. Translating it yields CASSFQGYNSPLHF.

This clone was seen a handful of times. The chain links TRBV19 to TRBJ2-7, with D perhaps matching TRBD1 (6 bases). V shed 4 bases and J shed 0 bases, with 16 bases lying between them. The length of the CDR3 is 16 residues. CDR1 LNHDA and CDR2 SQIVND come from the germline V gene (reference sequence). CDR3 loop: CASSKGTTSYSYEQYF. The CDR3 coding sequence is TGTGCCAGTAGTAAAGGGACAACTTCCTACTCCTACGAGCAGTACTTC.

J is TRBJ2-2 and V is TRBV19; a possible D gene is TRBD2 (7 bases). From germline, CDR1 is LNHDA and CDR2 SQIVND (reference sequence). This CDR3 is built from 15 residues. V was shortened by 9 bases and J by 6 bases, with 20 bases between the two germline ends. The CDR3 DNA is TGTGCCAGCAGCACGTGGGGGGGCCTTTCCGGGGAGCTGTTTTTT. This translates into CASSTWGGLSGELFF.

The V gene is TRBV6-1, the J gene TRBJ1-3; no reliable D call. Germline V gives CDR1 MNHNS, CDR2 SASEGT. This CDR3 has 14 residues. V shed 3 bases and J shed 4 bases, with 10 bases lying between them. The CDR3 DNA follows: TGTGCCAGCAGTGAGCTGGCAGCCGGAAACACCATATATTTT. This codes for CASSELAAGNTIYF.

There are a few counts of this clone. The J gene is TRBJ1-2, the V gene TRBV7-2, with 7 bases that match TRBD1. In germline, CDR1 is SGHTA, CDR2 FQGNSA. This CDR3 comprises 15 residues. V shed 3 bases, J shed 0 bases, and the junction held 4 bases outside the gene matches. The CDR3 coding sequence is TGTGCCAGCAGCTTTCGGACAGGAGCTAACTATGGCTACACCTTC. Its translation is CASSFRTGANYGYTF.

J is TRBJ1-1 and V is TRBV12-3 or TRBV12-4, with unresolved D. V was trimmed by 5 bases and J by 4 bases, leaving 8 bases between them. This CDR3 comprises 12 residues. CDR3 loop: CASSPRRTEAFF. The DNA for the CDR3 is TGTGCCAGCAGTCCCCGTCGCACTGAAGCTTTCTTT.

CDR3 coding DNA: TGTGCCAGCAGCCCATGGGACAGAAGCGGGGAGCAGTTCTTC. It yields the protein CASSPWDRSGEQFF. V gene TRBV7-2 combines with J gene TRBJ2-1; D is perhaps TRBD1 (7 bases). Germline assignment: CDR1 SGHTA and CDR2 FQGNSA. Trimming stripped 5 bases from V and 10 bases from J, with 18 bases between. CDR3 length equals 14 residues. Based on the CDR3 plus reference TRBV7-2 and TRBJ2-1, the full variable domain is GAGVSQSPSNKVTEKGKDVELRCDPISGHTALYWYRQSLGQGLEFLIYFQGNSAPDKSGLPSDRFSAERTGGSVSTLTIQRTQQEDSAVYLCASSPWDRSGEQFFGPGTRLTVL.

This chain's CDR3 is CASSLSRAAANTGELFF. The CDR3, as DNA: TGTGCCAGCAGCTTAAGTCGAGCAGCCGCGAACACCGGGGAGCTGTTTTTT. This chain connects TRBV7-3 to TRBJ2-2; D is uncertain. Germline loops: CDR1 SGHTA, CDR2 FQGTGA. Trimming stripped 1 base from V and 0 bases from J, with 12 bases between. The CDR3 extends over 17 amino acids.

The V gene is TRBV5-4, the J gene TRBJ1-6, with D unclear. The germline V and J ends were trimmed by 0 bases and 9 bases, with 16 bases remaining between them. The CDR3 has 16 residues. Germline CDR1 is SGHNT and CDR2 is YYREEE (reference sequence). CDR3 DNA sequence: TGTGCCAGCAGCTTGGAGGTATCCGCTATCGGTTCACCCCTCCACTTT. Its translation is CASSLEVSAIGSPLHF.

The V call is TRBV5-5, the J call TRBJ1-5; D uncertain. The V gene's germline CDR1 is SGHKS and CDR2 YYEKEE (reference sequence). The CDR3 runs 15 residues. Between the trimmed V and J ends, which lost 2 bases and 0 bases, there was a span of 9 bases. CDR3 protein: CASSFDSNSNQPQHF. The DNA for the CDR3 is TGTGCCAGCAGCTTTGATAGTAATAGCAATCAGCCCCAGCATTTT.

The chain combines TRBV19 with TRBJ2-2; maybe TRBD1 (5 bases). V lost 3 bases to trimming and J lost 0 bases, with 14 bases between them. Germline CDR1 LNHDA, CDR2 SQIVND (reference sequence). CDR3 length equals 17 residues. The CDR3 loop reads CASSISPGPANTGELFF. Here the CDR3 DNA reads TGTGCCAGTAGTATTTCACCAGGGCCTGCGAACACCGGGGAGCTGTTTTTT.

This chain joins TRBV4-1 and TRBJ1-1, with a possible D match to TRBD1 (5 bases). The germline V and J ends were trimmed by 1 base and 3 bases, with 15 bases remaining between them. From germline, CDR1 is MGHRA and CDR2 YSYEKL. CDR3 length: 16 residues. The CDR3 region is CASSQADSSSDTEAFF. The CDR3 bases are TGCGCCAGCAGCCAAGCCGACAGCTCTTCGGACACTGAAGCTTTCTTT.

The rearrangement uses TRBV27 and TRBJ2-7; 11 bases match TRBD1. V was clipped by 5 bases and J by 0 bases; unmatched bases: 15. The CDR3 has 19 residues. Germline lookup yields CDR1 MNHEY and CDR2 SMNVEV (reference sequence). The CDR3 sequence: CASSTKRTGGRLLSYEQYF. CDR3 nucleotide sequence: TGTGCCAGCAGTACAAAGAGGACAGGGGGCAGGCTCCTCTCCTACGAGCAGTACTTC.